Listed below are T cell receptor beta chains from one sample, sequenced in a study of shared clonotypes between healthy human individuals. Sequencing was performed with immunoSEQ multiplex PCR; in TCRdb, only in-frame clones are kept and a portion is missing. The table includes 2 million to 2.5 million clones, around 95% detected once. Sequenced input: naive CD4+ T cells sorted from blood. These TCRs come from a man aged 18 to 29 in good health. Both conserved end residues are part of each CDR3. The order of the fields is clone size, J gene, V gene, D gene, CDR3 DNA, CDR3 protein. D genes are given only for firm matches. Clone size, where shown, is once, few, many, or a class for clones that have expanded.

.,TRBJ2-1,TRBV28,TRBD1,TGTGCCAGCAGTTTGTCAGGGGGCCCATACAATGAGCAGTTCTTC,CASSLSGGPYNEQFF
.,TRBJ2-7,TRBV19,.,TGTGCCAGTAGTCCCAGTAGGCGTCAGTACGAGCAGTACTTC,CASSPSRRQYEQYF
.,TRBJ2-7,TRBV5-1,.,TGCGCCAGCAGCTCCTCGACAGGAGGTCCCTACGAGCAGTACTTC,CASSSSTGGPYEQYF
.,TRBJ1-2,TRBV7-9,.,TGTGCCAGCAGCTTATACCCCGGACATGGCTACACCTTC,CASSLYPGHGYTF
.,TRBJ1-5,TRBV6-1,.,TGTGCCAGCAGTGGTGACCTTGGGGGCAATCAGCCCCAGCATTTT,CASSGDLGGNQPQHF
.,TRBJ2-3,TRBV10-3,TRBD1,TGTGCCACCACCCGGGGACAGGGTCCCGGGGGGACAGATACGCAGTATTTT,CATTRGQGPGGTDTQYF
.,TRBJ2-1,TRBV6-5,.,TGTGCCAGCAGTTACTCGAGGGAGTGGAATGAGCAGTTCTTC,CASSYSREWNEQFF
.,TRBJ1-6,TRBV21-1,.,TGTGCCAGCACCGACCAGGGGGGCCAGGATTCACCCCTCCACTTT,CASTDQGGQDSPLHF
.,TRBJ2-3,TRBV6-4,TRBD2,TGTGCCAGCAGTGAACGGACTAGCGGGGGAATAGATACGCAGTATTTT,CASSERTSGGIDTQYF
.,TRBJ2-7,TRBV5-4,.,TGTGCCAGCAGCTTGGCCGGGCAGGGCCACTCCTACGAGCAGTACTTC,CASSLAGQGHSYEQYF
.,TRBJ2-1,TRBV5-1,TRBD2,TGCGCCAGCAGCTCAATAGCGGGGAGCGATGAGCAGTTCTTC,CASSSIAGSDEQFF
.,TRBJ2-7,TRBV7-2,.,TGTGCCAGCAGGTGGTGGGTAGAGTCAGGCGAGCAGTACTTC,CASRWWVESGEQYF
.,TRBJ2-7,TRBV5-1,TRBD1,TGCGCCAGCAGCCCGGACAGGCGTAGCTCCTACGAGCAGTACTTC,CASSPDRRSSYEQYF
few,TRBJ1-1,TRBV7-9,.,TGTGCCAGCAGCTTATCCCAGAATACGGCTTTCTTT,CASSLSQNTAFF
.,TRBJ2-3,TRBV6-1,TRBD2,TGTGCCAGCAGTGAGGAACTAGCGGGAGTAACGCAGTATTTT,CASSEELAGVTQYF
.,TRBJ2-4,TRBV5-4,.,TGTGCCAGCAGCGGGGGCCGGGACACCGACATTCAGTACTTC,CASSGGRDTDIQYF
.,TRBJ2-1,TRBV5-1,.,TGCGCCAGCAGCTTGCCCTTAGCGGCGGGGTTGGATGAGCAGTTCTTC,CASSLPLAAGLDEQFF
.,TRBJ1-1,TRBV5-1,TRBD1,TGCGCCAGCAGCTTGGAAGGACAGGGCGTGTCGGAAGCTTTCTTT,CASSLEGQGVSEAFF
.,TRBJ1-2,TRBV10-3,.,TGTGCCATCAGTGATTTAGCAGTAGCGAACTATGGCTACACCTTC,CAISDLAVANYGYTF
.,TRBJ1-2,TRBV4-1,.,TGCGCCAGCAGCCGCGGGTCTGGCTATGGCTACACCTTC,CASSRGSGYGYTF
.,TRBJ2-1,TRBV30,.,TGTGCCTGGAGTGCGCGGACCAACAATGAGCAGTTCTTC,CAWSARTNNEQFF
few,TRBJ1-1,TRBV5-1,.,TGCGCCAGCAGCGGAGACATGGACACTGAAGCTTTCTTT,CASSGDMDTEAFF
once,TRBJ2-7,TRBV27,TRBD1,TGTGCCAGCAGCTACCGGGACAGGGGTGTCGAGCAGTACTTC,CASSYRDRGVEQYF
.,TRBJ1-4,TRBV6-5,TRBD1,TGTGCCAGCAGTTACCTCACCGGACAGGATGAAAAACTGTTTTTT,CASSYLTGQDEKLFF
.,TRBJ2-2,TRBV7-6,.,TGTGCCAGCAGCCCAATTCTTTCCGCCGGGGAGCTGTTTTTT,CASSPILSAGELFF
.,TRBJ1-4,TRBV12-5,.,TGTGCTAGTGGCTACAGGACTGTGAATAATGAAAAACTGTTTTTT,CASGYRTVNNEKLFF
.,TRBJ2-7,TRBV4-1,TRBD1,TGCGCCAGCAGCCAAGTAGCACAGGGGGGCGGCGAGCAGTACTTC,CASSQVAQGGGEQYF
.,TRBJ1-6,TRBV28,.,TGTGCAAGTCGTCCGGGTACGTTCGGTGATTCACCCCTCCACTTT,CASRPGTFGDSPLHF
.,TRBJ1-1,TRBV28,.,TGTGCCAGCAAACCGATGGGGGACACTGAAGCTTTCTTT,CASKPMGDTEAFF
.,TRBJ2-5,TRBV25-1,.,TGTGCCAGCAGTGACGGACCCCGGACCCAGTACTTC,CASSDGPRTQYF
.,TRBJ2-7,TRBV25-1,TRBD1,TGTGCCAGCAGACCGACCGGGACAGGGACCTACGAGCAGTACTTC,CASRPTGTGTYEQYF
.,TRBJ1-2,TRBV5-1,.,TGCGCCAGCAGCTTGGCCTGGCAGGAAGATGGCTACACCTTC,CASSLAWQEDGYTF
.,TRBJ2-5,TRBV1,.,TGCACCAGCAGCCAATATGGGGAGACCCAGTACTTC,CTSSQYGETQYF
.,TRBJ2-7,TRBV7-9,.,TGTGCCAGCAGTTACAGGGACGAGCAGTACTTC,CASSYRDEQYF
.,TRBJ2-7,TRBV20-1,.,TGCAGTGCCTACAGGCCCTACGAGCAGTACTTC,CSAYRPYEQYF
.,TRBJ2-1,TRBV28,TRBD2,TGTGCCAGCAGTTTTACTAACGGGGGGGCCAATGAGCAGTTCTTC,CASSFTNGGANEQFF
.,TRBJ1-6,TRBV4-1,TRBD1,TGCGCCAGCAGCAAGTCCAGGGCCGGGACAGGGAATAATTCACCCCTCCACTTT,CASSKSRAGTGNNSPLHF
.,TRBJ2-2,TRBV7-9,.,TGTGCCAGCAGCCCATCAAGACTAGCCGGGGAGCTGTTTTTT,CASSPSRLAGELFF
.,TRBJ2-7,TRBV2,.,TGTGCCAGCAGGGGGGTATCCTACGAGCAGTACTTC,CASRGVSYEQYF
.,TRBJ2-7,TRBV4-1,TRBD1,TGCGCCAGCAGCCATGACAGGGGGTACGAGCAGTACTTC,CASSHDRGYEQYF
.,TRBJ1-6,TRBV6-5,TRBD1,TGTGCCAGCAGTCCCGGGGACAGGGAAAATTCACCCCTCCACTTT,CASSPGDRENSPLHF